The 10 T cell receptor beta chains below come from one sample, sequenced in a study of blood T cells in healthy people across ages. With a J-beta primer mix and a sample-barcoded 5' primer, a second PCR ran about 7 to 11 cycles. TCRdb called the 5' RACE reads again in MiXCR, with one record for every CDR3 protein. The repertoire holds some 640,000 distinct CDR3 sequences, with approximately 30% as singletons. The specimen was blood. All receptors come from a woman of 80 years or more in good health.

The rearrangement joins TRBV2 to TRBJ2-5; D may be TRBD1 (7 bases). Trimming removed 8 bases from V and 2 bases from J, with 12 bases in between. This CDR3 comprises 13 residues. Looked up from germline, CDR1 is SNHLY and CDR2 is FYNNEI. Here the CDR3 DNA reads TGTGCCAGCGCGGGACAGCGACAAGAGACCCAGTACTTC. Its protein is CASAGQRQETQYF.

This clonotype was seen many times. The rearrangement links TRBV29-1 to TRBJ1-1; TRBD1 might be the D (6 bases). The CDR3 contains 14 residues. Germline lookup yields CDR1 SQVTM and CDR2 ANQGSEA. The V and J ends lost 3 bases and 4 bases respectively, with 15 bases between them. In DNA, the CDR3 is TGCAGCGTTGAGAAGGGGGGGGTAGGCACTGAAGCTTTCTTT. Protein sequence: CSVEKGGVGTEAFF.

This clonotype has just one count. Compared with germline, one end of the junction differs, possibly owing to a read error. J is TRBJ2-6 and V is TRBV7-3; 8 bases are a match to TRBD2. The CDR3 has 15 residues. CDR1 and CDR2 (germline): SGHTA, FQGTGA. The CDR3 sequence is CASSLTSGALNVLTF. The CDR3 DNA follows: TGTGCCAGCAGCCTAACTAGCGGCGCTCTCAACGTCCTGACTTTC.

On this clonotype: Just one base apart from a much larger clone, this may be a read error. The chain links TRBV20-1 to TRBJ2-7; D might be TRBD1 (5 bases). Germline values: CDR1 DFQATT, CDR2 SNEGSKA (reference sequence). This CDR3 region has 13 residues. Here the CDR3 DNA reads TGCAGTGCTAACGGACACATCTCCTACGAGCTGTACTTC. It is translated as CSANGHISYELYF.

There are many counts of this clonotype. The chain carries TRBV9 and TRBJ1-6; 7 positions agree with TRBD1. This CDR3 contains 15 residues. Germline V gives CDR1 SGDLS, CDR2 YYNGEE. V lost 3 bases, J lost 13 bases, and 13 bases stayed unmatched. The CDR3 region is CASSARQGMKPPLHF. The CDR3, as DNA: TGTGCCAGCAGCGCCCGACAGGGCATGAAGCCGCCCCTCCACTTT.

To note about this clonotype: A read error may account for a junction end that differs from germline. V gene TRBV20-1 combines with J gene TRBJ1-2; D is unclear. Germline lookup yields CDR1 DFQATT and CDR2 SNEGSKA (reference sequence). CDR3 size: 11 residues. CDR3 region: CRARYQESYTF. In nucleotides, the CDR3 is TGCAGGGCTAGATACCAGGAGAGCTACACCTTC.

This sequence joins TRBV18 and TRBJ2-3; D gene uncertain. The CDR3 contains 13 residues. Germline V lookup: CDR1 KGHSH, CDR2 LQKENI. V was cut by 3 bases and J by 5 bases, with 9 bases left in between. This CDR3 reads CASSPQARDTQYF. In DNA, the CDR3 is TGTGCCAGCTCACCGCAAGCTCGAGATACGCAGTATTTT.

This clonotype was detected only a few times. The genes are TRBV7-2 and TRBJ2-7; D call uncertain. The germline gives CDR1 SGHTA, CDR2 FQGNSA. The CDR3 length is 15 residues. Trimming stripped 0 bases from V and 7 bases from J, with 16 bases between. CDR3 coding DNA: TGTGCCAGCAGCTTAGCGGCCGGAGTCTCCCGGGAGCAGTACTTC. Residues: CASSLAAGVSREQYF.

This clonotype has a count of ten or more. This chain connects TRBV6-2 or TRBV6-3 to TRBJ2-1, with 7 bases aligning to TRBD1. V dropped 6 bases and J dropped 7; count of bases not matched to a gene: 6. The length of the CDR3 is 13 residues. Germline V lookup: CDR1 MNHEY, CDR2 SVGEGT. This CDR3 reads CASRRTGVNEQFF. CDR3 sequence (DNA): TGTGCCAGCAGGCGGACAGGCGTAAATGAGCAGTTCTTC.

This clonotype appeared many times. This chain links TRBV7-6 with TRBJ2-7; 8 bases are shared with TRBD2. J gave up 2 bases and V 5 bases, and 5 bases lay outside the gene matches. The CDR3 has 14 residues. Per the germline V gene, CDR1 is SGHVS and CDR2 is FNYEAQ. The CDR3 sequence: CASSRSGVPYEQYF. CDR3 coding DNA: TGTGCCAGCAGCCGTAGCGGGGTTCCCTACGAGCAGTACTTC.